The 20 T cell receptor beta chains reported below all come from one sample, sequenced in a study of control samples from healthy donors and cancer patients. Produced via immunoSEQ multiplex PCR; TCRdb's table is partial and in-frame only. Of under 150,000 clones in the sample, approximately 92% were seen once. Specimen: PBMCs. The receptor set was obtained from a woman aged 50 to 60 with colorectal cancer.

The chain has TRBV3-1 (or the pseudogene TRBV3-2) and TRBJ1-4, with unresolved D. Trimming pared 1 base from V and 2 bases from J, leaving 8 bases between. The CDR3 extends over 15 amino acids. CDR1 is LGHDT, CDR2 YNNKEL, per germline (reference sequence). CDR3 amino acids: CASSQGPATNEKLFF. The DNA for the CDR3 is TGTGCCAGCAGCCAAGGGCCCGCGACTAATGAAAAACTGTTTTTT.

This rearrangement joins TRBV30 to TRBJ2-4, with D unclear. The CDR3 loop spans 13 amino acids. V was shortened by 2 bases and J by 0 bases, with 5 bases between the two germline ends. Germline V gene data show CDR1 as GTSNPN and CDR2 as SVGIG (reference sequence). For the CDR3, the DNA is TGTGCCTGGAGTTACGGAGCCAAAAACATTCAGTACTTC. This translates into CAWSYGAKNIQYF.

The chain recombines TRBV7-3 with TRBJ2-1, with 11 nucleotides matching TRBD1. This CDR3 has 16 residues. The ends lost 3 bases at V and 7 bases at J; junction bases unmatched: 8. Looked up from germline, CDR1 is SGHTA and CDR2 is FQGTGA. CDR3 in amino acids: CASSLTGQGAGNEQFF. CDR3 nucleotides: TGTGCCAGCAGCTTGACCGGACAGGGGGCTGGAAATGAGCAGTTCTTC.

The rearrangement uses TRBV11-3 and TRBJ1-6; TRBD1 might be the D (5 bases). With 6 bases removed from V and 8 bases from J, the gap between germline ends came to 11 bases. The CDR3 runs to 13 residues. CDR1 and CDR2 from the germline V gene are SGHNT and YENEEA. Here the CDR3 DNA reads TGTGCCAGCAGTGGGGGAAAGGATTCACCCCTCCACTTT. This gives the protein CASSGGKDSPLHF.

This rearrangement joins TRBV19 to TRBJ1-2; no definite D call. CDR1 is LNHDA, CDR2 SQIVND, per germline (reference sequence). Trimming took off 3 bases at V and 8 bases at J, with 13 bases between the two ends. CDR3 length equals 13 residues. This CDR3 is CASSILRSGGYTF. As DNA, the CDR3 is TGTGCCAGTAGTATTCTAAGGTCGGGAGGCTACACCTTC.

The chain uses TRBV28 and TRBJ2-7, with TRBD2 matching 8 bases. CDR1 and CDR2 from the germline V gene are MDHEN and SYDVKM. V lost 7 bases, J lost 0 bases, and 14 bases stayed unmatched. The CDR3 spans 17 residues. Written as DNA, the CDR3 is TGTGCCAGCACTCATGGGGGGTGGCGGGGGGACTCCTACGAGCAGTACTTC. Translation: CASTHGGWRGDSYEQYF.

The gene calls are TRBV15 and TRBJ1-1, with D perhaps TRBD1 (6 bases). Germline loops: CDR1 LNHNV, CDR2 YYDKDF (reference sequence). Trimming pared 5 bases from V and 1 base from J, leaving 14 bases between. The CDR3 consists of 15 residues. CDR3 in DNA: TGTGCCACCAGCCGGATGGTAGGGGGGAACACTGAAGCTTTCTTT. Translation: CATSRMVGGNTEAFF.

The chain has TRBV6-6 and TRBJ2-7; the match to TRBD2 covers 12 bases. The germline V gene encodes CDR1 MNHNY and CDR2 SVGAGI (reference sequence). J lost 1 base, V lost 7 bases, and 5 bases had no gene match. This CDR3 has 15 amino acids. The CDR3 nucleotides are TGTGCCAGCAACCCCGGGACTAGCGGGTCCTACGAGCAGTACTTC. Its protein product is CASNPGTSGSYEQYF.

V is TRBV18 and J is TRBJ2-5; D uncertain. V was cut by 0 bases and J by 7 bases, with 18 bases left in between. The CDR3 has 16 residues. Germline-derived CDR1 and CDR2 are KGHSH and LQKENI. The CDR3 DNA follows: TGTGCCAGCTCACCACCAATAGGAGATTCCTCAGGGACCCAGTACTTC. Translation gives CASSPPIGDSSGTQYF.

The chain links TRBV10-3 to TRBJ2-1, with 9 positions matching TRBD2. Germline CDR1 ENHRY, CDR2 SYGVKD. Trimming took 2 bases from V and 6 from J; bases not matched to a gene: 8. The length of the CDR3 is 16 residues. CDR3 amino acids: CAISEPGTSSGNEQFF. In DNA, the CDR3 is TGTGCCATCAGTGAGCCAGGGACTAGCTCGGGCAATGAGCAGTTCTTC.

The chain combines TRBV7-8 with TRBJ2-5; TRBD2 agrees at 12 bases. From germline, CDR1 is SGHVS and CDR2 FQNEAQ. The CDR3 is 18 amino acids. The junction had 11 bases not matched to a gene; V was cut back by 1 base and J by 5 bases. CDR3 nucleotide sequence: TGTGCCAGCAGCTTAGTAGCTAGCGGGGGGGGAGGGTGCGAGACCCAGTACTTC. Protein: CASSLVASGGGGCETQYF.

The CDR3 DNA reads TGTGCCAGCAGCCAAGATTATGTAGCTAAGCCCCAGCATTTT. This encodes CASSQDYVAKPQHF. The chain is built from TRBV3-1 (or the pseudogene TRBV3-2) and TRBJ1-5; no clear D. The CDR3 runs 14 residues. Germline loops: CDR1 LGHDT, CDR2 YNNKEL (reference sequence). V was pared by 0 bases and J by 8 bases, with 11 bases between.

The J gene is TRBJ1-1, the V gene TRBV6-6, with D perhaps TRBD1 (5 bases). The CDR3 contains 14 residues. The V end was cut by 6 bases, the J end by 4 bases, with 15 bases between. CDR1 is MNHNY and CDR2 is SVGAGI in the germline V gene (reference sequence). DNA of the CDR3: TGTGCCAGCAGGTCACATGACAGTGCCACTGAAGCTTTCTTT. Amino acids: CASRSHDSATEAFF.

The chain combines TRBV14 with TRBJ2-2; the D gene is possibly TRBD1 (5 bases). Germline CDR1 and CDR2: SGHDN and FVKESK. The CDR3 extends over 16 amino acids. V was trimmed by 1 base and J by 4 bases, leaving 13 bases between them. CDR3 DNA: TGTGCCAGCAGCCAAGCCGCAGGGTCAAGCACCGGGGAGCTGTTTTTT. Amino acids: CASSQAAGSSTGELFF.

The chain couples TRBV7-2 to TRBJ1-2; D not certain. Trimming stripped 3 bases from V and 0 bases from J, with 5 bases between. This CDR3 is 13 amino acids long. Germline lookup yields CDR1 SGHTA and CDR2 FQGNSA. The CDR3 sequence: CASSLDPNYGYTF. The CDR3 DNA is TGTGCCAGCAGCTTGGATCCTAACTATGGCTACACCTTC.

This chain uses TRBV7-8 with TRBJ1-1; 10 nucleotides match TRBD1. The germline CDR1 and CDR2 sequences are SGHVS and FQNEAQ. There are 15 residues in the CDR3. With 3 bases clipped from V and 1 base from J, the junction kept 2 bases outside the gene matches. DNA for the CDR3: TGTGCCAGCAGCTTCCGGACAGGGGGGAACACTGAAGCTTTCTTT. Translating it yields CASSFRTGGNTEAFF.

The chain couples TRBV12-3 or TRBV12-4 to TRBJ1-3; D is unresolved. CDR3 size: 11 residues. The V end lost 8 bases, the J end lost 8 bases, and 10 bases lay between the germline ends. The CDR3 loop reads CASSWVDTIYF. The CDR3 DNA is TGTGCCAGCTCTTGGGTTGACACCATATATTTT.

J is TRBJ2-2 and V is TRBV14; the match to TRBD2 covers 8 bases. Germline V gives CDR1 SGHDN, CDR2 FVKESK. V shed 3 bases and J 4 bases; nucleotides not matched to a gene: 10. The CDR3 has 17 amino acids. DNA for the CDR3: TGTGCCAGCAGCCATCTCGGGAGCGGGGGCTCCACCGGGGAGCTGTTTTTT. Protein: CASSHLGSGGSTGELFF. Full variable domain (remainder filled in from reference TRBV14 and TRBJ2-2): EAGVTQFPSHSVIEKGQTVTLRCDPISGHDNLYWYRRVMGKEIKFLLHFVKESKQDESGMPNNRFLAERTGGTYSTLKVQPAELEDSGVYFCASSHLGSGGSTGELFFGEGSRLTVL.

The chain employs TRBV14 and TRBJ2-5, with TRBD2 matching over 9 bases. The CDR3 runs 17 residues. CDR1 and CDR2 (germline): SGHDN, FVKESK. V dropped 6 bases and J dropped 1; count of bases not matched to a gene: 12. The CDR3 protein is CASSRSGLAGFQETQYF. CDR3 bases: TGTGCCAGCAGTCGATCCGGCCTAGCGGGGTTCCAAGAGACCCAGTACTTC.

V usage is TRBV7-8 and J usage is TRBJ2-7, with a possible D match to TRBD2 (5 bases). CDR3 length: 15 residues. Deletions cut 2 bases from V and 3 bases from J, with 14 bases between. Germline V gene data show CDR1 as SGHVS and CDR2 as FQNEAQ. This CDR3 is CASSLHDGGYYEQYF. The CDR3 DNA sequence: TGTGCCAGCAGCTTACACGACGGAGGCTACTACGAGCAGTACTTC. Full variable domain (remainder filled in from reference TRBV7-8 and TRBJ2-7): GAGVSQSPRYKVAKRGQDVALRCDPISGHVSLFWYQQALGQGPEFLTYFQNEAQLDKSGLPSDRFFAERPEGSVSTLKIQRTQQEDSAVYLCASSLHDGGYYEQYFGPGTRLTVT.